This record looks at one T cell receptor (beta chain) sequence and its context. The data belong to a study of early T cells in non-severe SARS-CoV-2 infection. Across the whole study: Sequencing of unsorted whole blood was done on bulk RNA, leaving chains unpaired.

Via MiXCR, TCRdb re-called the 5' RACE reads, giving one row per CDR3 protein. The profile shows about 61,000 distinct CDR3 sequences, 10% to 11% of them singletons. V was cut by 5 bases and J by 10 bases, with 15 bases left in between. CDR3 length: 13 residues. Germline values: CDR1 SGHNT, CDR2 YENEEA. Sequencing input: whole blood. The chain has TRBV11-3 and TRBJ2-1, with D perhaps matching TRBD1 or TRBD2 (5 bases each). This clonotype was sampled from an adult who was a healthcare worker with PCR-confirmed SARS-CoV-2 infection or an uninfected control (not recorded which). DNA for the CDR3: TGTGCCAGCAGCCGGGACCTACACAGCGAGCAGTTCTTC. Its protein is CASSRDLHSEQFF.